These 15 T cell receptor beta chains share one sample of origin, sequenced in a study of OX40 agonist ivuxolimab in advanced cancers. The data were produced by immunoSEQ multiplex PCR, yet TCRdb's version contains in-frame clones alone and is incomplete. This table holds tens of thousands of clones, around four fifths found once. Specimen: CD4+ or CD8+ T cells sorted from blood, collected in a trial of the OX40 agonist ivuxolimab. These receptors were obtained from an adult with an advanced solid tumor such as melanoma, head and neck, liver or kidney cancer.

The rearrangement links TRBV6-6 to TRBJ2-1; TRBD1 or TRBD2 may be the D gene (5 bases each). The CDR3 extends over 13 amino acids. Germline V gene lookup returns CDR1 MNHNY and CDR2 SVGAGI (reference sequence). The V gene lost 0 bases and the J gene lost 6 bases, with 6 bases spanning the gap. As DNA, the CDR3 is TGTGCCAGCAGTTACTCGAGGGGCAATGAGCAGTTCTTC. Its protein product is CASSYSRGNEQFF.

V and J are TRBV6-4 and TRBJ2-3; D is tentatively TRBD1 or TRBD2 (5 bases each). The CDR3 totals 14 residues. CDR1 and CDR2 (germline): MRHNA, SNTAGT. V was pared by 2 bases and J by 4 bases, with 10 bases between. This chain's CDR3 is CASSDKEGSDTQYF. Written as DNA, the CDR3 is TGTGCCAGCAGTGACAAAGAGGGGTCAGATACGCAGTATTTT.

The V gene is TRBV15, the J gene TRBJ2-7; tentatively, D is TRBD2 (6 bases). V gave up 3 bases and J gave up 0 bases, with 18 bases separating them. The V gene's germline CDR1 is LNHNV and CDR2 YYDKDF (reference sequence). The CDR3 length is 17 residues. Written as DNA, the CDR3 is TGTGCCACCAGCAGGAAAAGCTTCGGGGGTAGCTCCTACGAGCAGTACTTC. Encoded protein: CATSRKSFGGSSYEQYF.

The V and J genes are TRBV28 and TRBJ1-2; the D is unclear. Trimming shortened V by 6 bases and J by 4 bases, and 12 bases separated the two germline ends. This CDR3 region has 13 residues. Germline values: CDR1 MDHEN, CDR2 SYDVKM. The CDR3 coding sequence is TGTGCCAGCAGCCCATCGGCGCCCTATGGCTACACCTTC. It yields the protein CASSPSAPYGYTF.

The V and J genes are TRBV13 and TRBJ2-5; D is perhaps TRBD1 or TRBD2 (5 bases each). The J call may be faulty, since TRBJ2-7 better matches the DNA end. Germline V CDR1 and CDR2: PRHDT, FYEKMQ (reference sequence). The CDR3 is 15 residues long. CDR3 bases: TGTGCCAGCAGCTTAGACGGGGACCCGCGCTACGAGCAGTACTTC. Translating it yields CASSLDGDPRYEQYF.

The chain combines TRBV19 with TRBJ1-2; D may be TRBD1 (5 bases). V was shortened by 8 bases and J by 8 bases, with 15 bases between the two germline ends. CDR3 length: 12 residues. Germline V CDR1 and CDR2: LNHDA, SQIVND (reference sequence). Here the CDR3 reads CASGSRGVGYTF. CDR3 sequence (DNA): TGTGCCAGTGGATCTAGAGGGGTGGGCTACACCTTC.

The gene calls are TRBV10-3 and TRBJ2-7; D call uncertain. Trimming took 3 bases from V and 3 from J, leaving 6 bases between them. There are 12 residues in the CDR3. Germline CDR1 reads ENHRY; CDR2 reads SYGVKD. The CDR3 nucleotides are TGTGCCATCAGTGATAGGATCTACGAGCAGTACTTC. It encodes CAISDRIYEQYF.

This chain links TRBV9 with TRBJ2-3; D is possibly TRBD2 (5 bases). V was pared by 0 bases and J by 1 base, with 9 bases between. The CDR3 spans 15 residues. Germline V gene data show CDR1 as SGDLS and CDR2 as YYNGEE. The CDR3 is CASSVAWGGTDTQYF. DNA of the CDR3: TGTGCCAGCAGCGTAGCATGGGGAGGCACAGATACGCAGTATTTT.

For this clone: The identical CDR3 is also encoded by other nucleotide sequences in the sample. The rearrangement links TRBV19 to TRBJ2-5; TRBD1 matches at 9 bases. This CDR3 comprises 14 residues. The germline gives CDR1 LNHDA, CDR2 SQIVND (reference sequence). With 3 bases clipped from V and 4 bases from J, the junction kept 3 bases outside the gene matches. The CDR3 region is CASSITGGGETQYF. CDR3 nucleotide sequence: TGTGCCAGTAGTATCACAGGGGGCGGAGAGACCCAGTACTTC.

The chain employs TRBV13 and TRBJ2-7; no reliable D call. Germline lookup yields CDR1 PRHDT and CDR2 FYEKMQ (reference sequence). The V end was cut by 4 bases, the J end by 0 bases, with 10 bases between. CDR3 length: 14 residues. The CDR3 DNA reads TGTGCCAGCAGCTCTGCTGGCCCCTCCTACGAGCAGTACTTC. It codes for CASSSAGPSYEQYF.

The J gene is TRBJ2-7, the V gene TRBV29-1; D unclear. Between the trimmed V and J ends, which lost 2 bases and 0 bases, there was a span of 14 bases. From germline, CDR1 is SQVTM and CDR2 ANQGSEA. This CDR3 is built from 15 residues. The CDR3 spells CSVELRTESSYEQYF. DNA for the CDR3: TGCAGCGTTGAATTGCGGACGGAGAGCTCCTACGAGCAGTACTTC.

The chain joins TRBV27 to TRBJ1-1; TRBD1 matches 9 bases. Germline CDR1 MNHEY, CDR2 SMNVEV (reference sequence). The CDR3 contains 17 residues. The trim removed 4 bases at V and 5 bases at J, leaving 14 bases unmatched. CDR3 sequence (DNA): TGTGCCAGCAGTTATAAGGGGGGACAGGGATATGGGACTGAAGCTTTCTTT. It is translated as CASSYKGGQGYGTEAFF.

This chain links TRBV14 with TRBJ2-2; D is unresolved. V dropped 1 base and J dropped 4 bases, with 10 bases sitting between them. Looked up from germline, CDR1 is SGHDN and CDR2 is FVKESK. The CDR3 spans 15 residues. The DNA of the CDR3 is TGTGCCAGCAGCCAAGGGGTACTTCTCACCGGGGAGCTGTTTTTT. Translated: CASSQGVLLTGELFF.

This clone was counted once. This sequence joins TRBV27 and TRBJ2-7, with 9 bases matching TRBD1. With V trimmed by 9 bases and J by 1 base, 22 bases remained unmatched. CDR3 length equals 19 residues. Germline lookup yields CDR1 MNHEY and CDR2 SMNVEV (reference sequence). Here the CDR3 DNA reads TGTGCCAGGACGTCTCTGGGACAGGGAACACGGAGGGCTTCCTACGAGCAGTACTTC. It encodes CARTSLGQGTRRASYEQYF.

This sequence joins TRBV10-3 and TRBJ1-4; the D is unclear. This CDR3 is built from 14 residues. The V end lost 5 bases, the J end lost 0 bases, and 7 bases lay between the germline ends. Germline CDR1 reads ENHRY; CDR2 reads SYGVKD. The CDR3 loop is CAISPGTTNEKLFF. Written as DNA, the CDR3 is TGTGCCATCAGTCCGGGGACAACTAATGAAAAACTGTTTTTT.